Each of the 10 T cell receptor beta chains below was sequenced from the same sample in a study of blood T cell repertoires in COVID-19. Profiling relied on immunoSEQ multiplex PCR, and the TCRdb table lists in-frame clones only, not all of them. The data contain approximately 280,000 clones, about 89% of them singletons. Sequencing input: peripheral blood. Receptors originate from a man aged 40-49 years with acute or convalescent COVID-19.

The chain is built from TRBV10-2 and TRBJ1-3; possible D gene TRBD1, 6 bases. The germline V gene encodes CDR1 WSHSY and CDR2 SAAADI. This CDR3 region has 13 residues. Between the trimmed V and J ends, which lost 11 bases and 0 bases, there was a span of 11 bases. CDR3 in amino acids: CAAGVSSGNTIYF. The CDR3 coding sequence is TGCGCCGCAGGGGTTAGCTCTGGAAACACCATATATTTT.

This clone was seen only once. The CDR3 sequence: CAWSDLWGAGRSGELFF. The CDR3 DNA follows: TGTGCCTGGAGTGACCTTTGGGGCGCCGGGAGAAGCGGGGAGCTGTTTTTT. V is TRBV30 and J is TRBJ2-2; perhaps TRBD2 as D (6 bases). CDR3 length: 17 residues. V was clipped by 1 base and J by 7 bases, with 22 bases between them. Germline loops: CDR1 GTSNPN, CDR2 SVGIG (reference sequence).

As for this clone: Other DNA sequences in the sample encode the same CDR3. This chain connects TRBV10-1 to TRBJ2-7, with D possibly being TRBD2 (6 bases). CDR3 length: 13 residues. Per the germline V gene, CDR1 is WNHNN and CDR2 is SYGVQD (reference sequence). Trimming took off 0 bases at V and 6 bases at J, with 9 bases between the two ends. The CDR3 nucleotides read TGCGCCAGCAGTGAGTCGTGGGGAGGCGAGCAGTACTTC. It codes for CASSESWGGEQYF.

The chain couples TRBV5-6 to TRBJ1-2; D not certain. V lost 4 bases, J lost 5 bases, and 9 bases lay in between. This CDR3 has 12 residues. Per the germline V gene, CDR1 is SGHDT and CDR2 is YYEEEE. In nucleotides, the CDR3 is TGTGCCAGCAGCCCCGGAGGGTATGGCTACACCTTC. It specifies CASSPGGYGYTF.

The chain combines TRBV5-1 with TRBJ1-2; 8 positions agree with TRBD1. V was pared by 0 bases and J by 8 bases, with 9 bases of the junction left unmatched. This CDR3 has 15 amino acids. The germline V gene has CDR1 SGHRS and CDR2 YFSETQ. The CDR3 sequence: CASSLASGGKRGYTF. CDR3 coding DNA: TGCGCCAGCAGCTTGGCCTCAGGGGGCAAACGAGGCTACACCTTC.

This chain joins TRBV18 and TRBJ1-1, with a tentative D call TRBD1 (5 bases). CDR1 is KGHSH and CDR2 is LQKENI in the germline V gene. V was trimmed by 3 bases and J by 7 bases, leaving 15 bases between them. There are 14 residues in the CDR3. The chain's CDR3 is CASSPLLGDGEAFF. CDR3 bases: TGTGCCAGCTCACCCCTTTTAGGGGATGGTGAAGCTTTCTTT.

This sequence joins TRBV5-6 and TRBJ1-3; possibly TRBD1 for D (5 bases). Germline assignment: CDR1 SGHDT and CDR2 YYEEEE. CDR3 length: 15 amino acids. V was cut by 1 base and J by 0 bases, with 8 bases left in between. CDR3 sequence reads: CASSLITGSGNTIYF. The CDR3 DNA reads as TGTGCCAGCAGCTTGATCACAGGCTCTGGAAACACCATATATTTT.

This chain links TRBV13 with TRBJ2-3, with D tentatively TRBD2 (7 bases). Germline values: CDR1 PRHDT, CDR2 FYEKMQ (reference sequence). The length of the CDR3 is 21 residues. V shed 8 bases and J shed 4 bases, with 37 bases lying between them. CDR3 bases: TGTGCCAGCGGGCGCCGGGGGGCCGCCGCCGGATCCCGCCGGGAGGCAGATACGCAGTATTTT. Protein: CASGRRGAAAGSRREADTQYF.

This sequence joins TRBV5-6 and TRBJ2-7; 8 positions agree with TRBD2. The CDR3 has 14 amino acids. The germline gives CDR1 SGHDT, CDR2 YYEEEE. With 4 bases clipped from V and 2 bases from J, the junction kept 5 bases outside the gene matches. The CDR3 DNA reads TGTGCCAGCAGCCGAGGGACTAGAACCTACGAGCAGTACTTC. Translated: CASSRGTRTYEQYF.

The chain couples TRBV7-9 to TRBJ1-2; 7 bases agree with TRBD1. V lost 5 bases to trimming and J lost 7 bases; unmatched junction nucleotides: 10. Looked up from germline, CDR1 is SEHNR and CDR2 is FQNEAQ (reference sequence). The CDR3 is 14 amino acids. The CDR3 nucleotides are TGTGCCAGCAGCCCCCCCTTGACAGGGTTTGGCTACACCTTC. It encodes CASSPPLTGFGYTF.